The sample holds a few counts of the clone carrying this T cell receptor beta chain. The antigen is not known. Looked up from germline, CDR1 is SEHNR and CDR2 is FQNEAQ (reference sequence). This CDR3 is 15 amino acids long. V was clipped by 5 bases and J by 1 base, with 14 bases between them. The data were obtained in a study of molecular identifiers for immune sequencing clone quantification. Study conclusions and caveats: Over 98% of effector molecules, yet under 1% of naive-cell molecules, were held by clones above 20 RNA copies. Among some 1.1 million naive cells, spiked Jurkat TCR RNA from a single cell was reportedly detectable.

With listed TCR primers and previously described methods, bulk TCR libraries were prepared. Each CDR3 protein gets one entry after TCRdb re-called the PCR reads with MiXCR. The sample lists over 70,000 distinct CDR3 sequences; around a quarter were seen once. This TCR came from a human donor in good health. Some libraries in this study had Jurkat cell RNA spiked in. The chain joins TRBV7-9 to TRBJ1-1; D may be TRBD1 (5 bases). The sequenced material came from naive CD8+ T cells from blood, with Jurkat cell RNA spiked in. Described subset: FACS-sorted CD8+CD4-CCR7+CD45RA+ naive T cells. CDR3 sequence: CASSPPRTPNTEAFF. The CDR3 region has the DNA TGTGCCAGCAGCCCGCCTAGGACACCGAACACTGAAGCTTTCTTT.